These 22 T cell receptor beta chains were all obtained from the same sample, sequenced in a study of CXCR3-negative and CXCR3-positive naive CD8 T cells. UMI-labeled TRB cDNA libraries were prepared by 5' RACE. Following a re-call of the 5' RACE reads, TCRdb has one entry per CDR3 protein and lacks DNA. The ten top clones account for just under 0.5%, within a sample of 100,000 to 150,000 distinct CDR3 sequences. Sequencing was performed on naive CXCR3- CD8+ T cells from blood. As to subset: CD45RO-CCR7+CD27+CD95- naive CD8+ T cells lacking CXCR3 (TNR3-). The receptor source for this set is a human donor in good health. Some clones in this sample may be carry-over from other donors' samples.

This chain connects TRBV12-3 or TRBV12-4 to TRBJ2-3; lacking DNA, the TRBD1 call made by TCRdb goes unchecked. The CDR3 runs to 14 residues. This chain's CDR3 is CASTPGHRTDTQYF.

CDR3 loop: CASRPINTGELFF. The chain has TRBV2 and TRBJ2-2. Germline V gene sequence: CDR1 SNHLY, CDR2 FYNNEI. The CDR3 consists of 13 residues. Complete variable domain (other parts from reference TRBV2 and TRBJ2-2): EPEVTQTPSHQVTQMGQEVILRCVPISNHLYFYWYRQILGQKVEFLVSFYNNEISEKSEIFDDQFSVERPDGSNFTLKIRSTKLEDSAMYFCASRPINTGELFFGEGSRLTVL.

The chain combines TRBV28 with TRBJ2-7. The V gene's germline CDR1 is MDHEN and CDR2 SYDVKM. This CDR3 has 15 amino acids. The CDR3 protein is CASSLFAASSYEQYF.

CDR3 sequence reads: CSVAWGNNYGYTF. The V gene is TRBV29-1, the J gene TRBJ1-2; TCRdb designates TRBD1, a call that cannot be tested without DNA. The CDR3 is made up of 13 amino acids. The germline CDR1 and CDR2 sequences are SQVTM and ANQGSEA.

The chain employs TRBV9 and TRBJ2-7; with no DNA, the TCRdb D assignment of TRBD1 cannot be verified. The CDR3 contains 14 residues. The germline V gene encodes CDR1 SGDLS and CDR2 YYNGEE. The CDR3 sequence: CASSPWDRGYEQYF.

The rearrangement links TRBV7-2 to TRBJ2-7; TCRdb designates TRBD1, a call that cannot be tested without DNA. The germline CDR1 and CDR2 sequences are SGHTA and FQGNSA. The CDR3 extends over 16 amino acids. The CDR3 reads CASSFLQGDQSYEQYF.

The chain carries TRBV28 and TRBJ2-7; TCRdb indicates TRBD2, and absent DNA this call remains unverified. Germline loops: CDR1 MDHEN, CDR2 SYDVKM. CDR3 length: 17 amino acids. The CDR3 is CASSLVLGSAGSYEQYF.

The rearrangement uses TRBV15 and TRBJ2-5; TCRdb outputs TRBD1, but without DNA this stays unchecked. This CDR3 has 15 amino acids. The germline V gene encodes CDR1 LNHNV and CDR2 YYDKDF (reference sequence). Here the CDR3 reads CATSGLNRGLETQYF.

This chain links TRBV13 with TRBJ1-6. CDR1 PRHDT and CDR2 FYEKMQ come from the germline V gene (reference sequence). The CDR3 has 16 amino acids. The CDR3 reads CASSLSGLQYNSPLHF.

This chain uses TRBV4-2 with TRBJ1-2; TCRdb returns TRBD1, unconfirmable since there is no DNA. The CDR3 extends over 17 amino acids. From germline, CDR1 is LGHNA and CDR2 YNFKEQ. CDR3 in amino acids: CASSQVALQGANYGYTF.

The CDR3 loop is CSVDGIRETQYF. V usage is TRBV29-1 and J usage is TRBJ2-5; the TCRdb D gene call, TRBD1, has no DNA to confirm it. CDR3 length equals 12 residues. In germline, CDR1 is SQVTM, CDR2 ANQGSEA.

V gene TRBV13 combines with J gene TRBJ2-1. The CDR3 is 15 residues long. Germline-derived CDR1 and CDR2 are PRHDT and FYEKMQ (reference sequence). The CDR3 is CASSLDPSSYNEQFF.

The chain carries TRBV29-1 and TRBJ2-2; TCRdb reports TRBD1, a call that lacks DNA to check it against. The germline V gene encodes CDR1 SQVTM and CDR2 ANQGSEA. CDR3 length: 12 amino acids. The CDR3: CSALTGTGELFF.

This chain connects TRBV7-2 to TRBJ2-1; TCRdb lists TRBD1, though no DNA is available to test this call. This CDR3 is 15 amino acids long. The V gene's germline CDR1 is SGHTA and CDR2 FQGNSA. This CDR3 is CASSPGPYGDNEQFF.

The V and J genes are TRBV7-6 and TRBJ1-1; the TCRdb D gene call, TRBD1, has no DNA to confirm it. The germline V gene has CDR1 SGHVS and CDR2 FNYEAQ. This CDR3 has 14 amino acids. CDR3 in amino acids: CASSTRTGNTEAFF.

This chain joins TRBV29-1 and TRBJ2-5; TCRdb names TRBD1, which stays unverified in the absence of DNA. The CDR3 runs 15 residues. The germline V gene has CDR1 SQVTM and CDR2 ANQGSEA. CDR3 protein: CSVSGGADSTETQYF.

J is TRBJ1-1 and V is TRBV5-1. Germline assignment: CDR1 SGHRS and CDR2 YFSETQ. This CDR3 spans 14 amino acids. CDR3 in amino acids: CASSLEPENTEAFF.

The V gene is TRBV9, the J gene TRBJ2-7. Looked up from germline, CDR1 is SGDLS and CDR2 is YYNGEE. CDR3 length equals 13 residues. The CDR3 reads CASSWREGLEQYF.

This chain links TRBV20-1 with TRBJ2-1. The CDR3 has 18 amino acids. Germline assignment: CDR1 DFQATT and CDR2 SNEGSKA (reference sequence). This chain's CDR3 is CSARDFRTQNAADNEQFF.

The V and J genes are TRBV29-1 and TRBJ2-7; TCRdb's D gene call, TRBD1, goes unchecked for lack of DNA. Germline V gene lookup returns CDR1 SQVTM and CDR2 ANQGSEA. The CDR3 is made up of 13 amino acids. The CDR3 is CSVDSGQGNEQYF.

The chain couples TRBV27 to TRBJ2-5; absent DNA, TCRdb's TRBD2 call cannot be checked. This CDR3 is 16 amino acids long. Germline CDR1 MNHEY, CDR2 SMNVEV (reference sequence). CDR3 sequence: CASSLLPPRYQETQYF.

The rearrangement joins TRBV19 to TRBJ2-1; the TCRdb D gene call, TRBD2, has no DNA to confirm it. CDR3 length equals 14 residues. Germline V CDR1 and CDR2: LNHDA, SQIVND (reference sequence). Here the CDR3 reads CASSLTGLNNEQFF. The complete variable domain, with remaining parts taken from reference TRBV19 and TRBJ2-1, reads DGGITQSPKYLFRKEGQNVTLSCEQNLNHDAMYWYRQDPGQGLRLIYYSQIVNDFQKGDIAEGYSVSREKKESFPLTVTSAQKNPTAFYLCASSLTGLNNEQFFGPGTRLTVL.